This passage covers 18 T cell receptor beta chains from one sample sequenced in a study of blood T cell repertoires in COVID-19 (dated by TCRdb to 2018 to 2021). Receptor libraries were prepared by the immunoSEQ multiplex PCR assay. What TCRdb holds here is the immuneACCESS table cut down to in-frame rearrangements. Part of the clones is not present; checked against another copy, under half of the missing clones reflect an unresolved V gene, and the others are unexplained. The sample data list around 220,000 clones, and approximately 82% of these were observed just once. 4.9% of the sample goes to the ten largest clones. The sample taken for sequencing was peripheral blood. Source of these receptors: a woman older than 75 with active or convalescent COVID-19.

This clone was found a few times. J is TRBJ2-5 and V is TRBV5-1; unclear D gene. The CDR3 is made up of 14 amino acids. Germline CDR1 is SGHRS and CDR2 is YFSETQ. The V end lost 4 bases, the J end lost 2 bases, and 12 bases lay between the germline ends. CDR3 bases: TGCGCCAGCAGCGGTGGCAGAGGTCAAGAGACCCAGTACTTC. As protein: CASSGGRGQETQYF.

The chain links TRBV9 to TRBJ2-5; TRBD1 might be the D (6 bases). CDR3 size: 14 residues. Per the germline V gene, CDR1 is SGDLS and CDR2 is YYNGEE. Trimming took off 3 bases at V and 3 bases at J, with 12 bases between the two ends. CDR3 amino acids: CASSASQGKETQYF. CDR3 in DNA: TGTGCCAGCAGCGCCTCACAGGGAAAAGAGACCCAGTACTTC.

The genes are TRBV18 and TRBJ2-3, with TRBD1 matching 10 bases. Per germline, CDR1 KGHSH and CDR2 LQKENI. With V trimmed by 3 bases and J by 4 bases, 7 bases remained unmatched. This CDR3 has 16 residues. This CDR3 is CASSPTGTGVPDTQYF. In DNA form, the CDR3 reads TGTGCCAGCTCACCCACCGGGACAGGGGTCCCAGATACGCAGTATTTT.

This rearrangement joins TRBV6-1 to TRBJ1-6; 7 bases line up with TRBD1. V gave up 1 base and J gave up 10 bases; unmatched junction bases: 7. Germline values: CDR1 MNHNS, CDR2 SASEGT. The CDR3 loop spans 15 amino acids. CDR3 sequence (DNA): TGTGCCAGCAGTGAAGTGACAGGGTCGTGGTCACCCCTCCACTTT. The encoded protein is CASSEVTGSWSPLHF.

V and J are TRBV19 and TRBJ1-1; perhaps TRBD1 as D (6 bases). Germline V gene data show CDR1 as LNHDA and CDR2 as SQIVND (reference sequence). This CDR3 has 15 amino acids. Trimming shortened V by 8 bases and J by 0 bases, and 16 bases separated the two germline ends. The CDR3: CASQGYPGLNTEAFF. The DNA for the CDR3 is TGTGCCAGTCAGGGGTACCCTGGACTGAACACTGAAGCTTTCTTT.

The CDR3 DNA is TGCGCCAGCAGCCAACGTCCAGGGGGCTTTGAAGGCACTGAAGCTTTCTTT. This encodes CASSQRPGGFEGTEAFF. The V call is TRBV4-1, the J call TRBJ1-1; 8 bases map to TRBD1. Germline V gene data show CDR1 as MGHRA and CDR2 as YSYEKL. Unmatched junction bases numbered 12, after V lost 2 bases and J lost 4 bases. This CDR3 is built from 17 residues.

The chain is built from TRBV5-3 and TRBJ2-1; D call uncertain. TRBV5-3 is labeled an ORF, and its function is uncertain. The CDR3 has 19 amino acids. Trimming took 4 bases from V and 4 from J, leaving 27 bases between them. The CDR3 DNA reads as TGTGCCAGAAGCCCGGCTTCTGGCAGAGGCGTCGTTGGGTACAATGAGCAGTTCTTC. This encodes CARSPASGRGVVGYNEQFF.

V gene TRBV6-6 combines with J gene TRBJ2-3, with TRBD1 as a possible D gene (6 bases). The CDR3 sequence is 13 residues long. Trimming removed 8 bases from V and 5 bases from J, with 14 bases in between. The V gene's germline CDR1 is MNHNY and CDR2 SVGAGI (reference sequence). The chain's CDR3 is CASSPPGQDTQYF. The DNA for the CDR3 is TGTGCCAGCTCCCCCCCGGGACAAGATACGCAGTATTTT.

V gene TRBV7-2 combines with J gene TRBJ1-5, with D unresolved. Trimming removed 2 bases at V and 6 bases at J, with 14 bases between. CDR3 length: 15 residues. Germline CDR1 SGHTA, CDR2 FQGNSA. In nucleotides, the CDR3 is TGTGCCAGCAGCTTACATCCTTGGGAGGGTCAGCCCCAGCATTTT. This encodes CASSLHPWEGQPQHF.

The rearrangement uses TRBV15 and TRBJ1-1; TRBD1 matches 9 bases. This CDR3 spans 15 amino acids. With V trimmed by 2 bases and J by 5 bases, 6 bases remained unmatched. Germline assignment: CDR1 LNHNV and CDR2 YYDKDF (reference sequence). CDR3 region: CATSRYTGGGTEAFF. In DNA form, the CDR3 reads TGTGCCACCAGCAGATACACAGGGGGCGGGACTGAAGCTTTCTTT.

V and J are TRBV3-1 (or the pseudogene TRBV3-2) and TRBJ1-2; TRBD1 might be the D (5 bases). The CDR3 extends over 14 amino acids. Per the germline V gene, CDR1 is LGHDT and CDR2 is YNNKEL (reference sequence). V was trimmed by 3 bases and J by 4 bases, leaving 12 bases between them. DNA for the CDR3: TGTGCCAGCAGCCAGAAGGGGATCGGCTATGGCTACACCTTC. Translated: CASSQKGIGYGYTF.

The V call is TRBV21-1, the J call TRBJ2-6; the tabulated D call, TRBD1, remains unverified against the DNA. TRBV21-1 is given as a pseudogene. This CDR3 spans 21 amino acids. The CDR3 protein is CASSKRRWAGASSSGANVLTF. CDR3 DNA: TGTGCCAGCAGCAAAAGGCGCTGGGCAGGGGCGAGTAGCTCTGGGGCCAACGTCCTGACTTTC.

This clone has only one observation. The chain is built from TRBV10-3 and TRBJ2-2; unclear D gene. The germline V and J ends were trimmed by 3 bases and 6 bases, with 11 bases remaining between them. Germline V gene sequence: CDR1 ENHRY, CDR2 SYGVKD. CDR3 length: 14 residues. The CDR3 DNA reads TGTGCCATCAGTGAAGTACTCCGGTCCGGGGAGCTGTTTTTT. It encodes CAISEVLRSGELFF.

This clone was observed a single time. The chain combines TRBV10-1 with TRBJ2-1, with 7 bases fitting TRBD2. The CDR3 runs 14 residues. The V and J ends lost 7 bases and 7 bases, in that order; junction bases with no gene match: 10. CDR1 is WNHNN and CDR2 is SYGVQD in the germline V gene (reference sequence). The chain's CDR3 is CASKPVAGANEQFF. The CDR3, as DNA: TGCGCCAGCAAGCCGGTAGCGGGTGCAAATGAGCAGTTCTTC.

This clone came up once. This chain uses TRBV5-1 with TRBJ1-4; weak D call: TRBD1 (5 bases). V shed 2 bases and J shed 8 bases, with 19 bases lying between them. Germline values: CDR1 SGHRS, CDR2 YFSETQ. The CDR3 runs to 16 residues. The CDR3 region is CASSFMSRDLQEKLFF. The CDR3 DNA sequence: TGCGCCAGCAGCTTCATGTCTAGGGACTTACAAGAAAAACTGTTTTTT.

The chain is built from TRBV6-6 and TRBJ1-1, with D possibly matching TRBD1 (6 bases). CDR1 is MNHNY, CDR2 SVGAGI, per germline (reference sequence). The CDR3 runs 14 residues. V lost 2 bases and J 0 bases, leaving 7 bases between the germline ends. Here the CDR3 DNA reads TGTGCCAGCAGTTACCAGGGGCTGAACACTGAAGCTTTCTTT. Its protein is CASSYQGLNTEAFF.

This clone came up a few times. The chain has TRBV6-5 and TRBJ1-5; the match to TRBD1 covers 8 bases. With V trimmed by 6 bases and J by 4 bases, 2 bases remained unmatched. Germline assignment: CDR1 MNHEY and CDR2 SVGAGI. The CDR3 extends over 13 amino acids. The CDR3 DNA sequence: TGTGCCAGCAGGGACAGGGCTAATCAGCCCCAGCATTTT. Its protein product is CASRDRANQPQHF.

The chain is built from TRBV3-1 (or the pseudogene TRBV3-2) and TRBJ1-3; the match to TRBD1 covers 7 bases. Trimming took 1 base from V and 3 from J; bases not matched to a gene: 3. Germline-derived CDR1 and CDR2 are LGHDT and YNNKEL (reference sequence). The CDR3 covers 15 residues. CDR3: CASSQATGVGNTIYF. Here the CDR3 DNA reads TGTGCCAGCAGCCAAGCTACAGGGGTTGGAAACACCATATATTTT.